This T cell receptor (beta chain) came from a study of lymphopenia after photon versus proton radiotherapy. With 2 bases removed from V and 1 base from J, the gap between germline ends came to 12 bases. There are 15 residues in the CDR3. Germline lookup yields CDR1 MNHEY and CDR2 SMNVEV (reference sequence). This table comes from immunoSEQ multiplex PCR, and its TCRdb copy is limited to in-frame clones, with some not included. The sample has about 30,000 clones; about 83% are singletons. The receptor comes from a woman aged 55-75 years with cholangiocarcinoma. Some clones in this sample may be carry-over from other donors' samples. The source was peripheral blood, collected from a patient treated with proton-based radiotherapy. The V gene is TRBV27, the J gene TRBJ2-7; D is perhaps TRBD1 (5 bases). The CDR3 is CASSLTTGISYEQYF. The CDR3 coding sequence is TGTGCCAGCAGTTTAACAACAGGTATTTCCTACGAGCAGTACTTC.